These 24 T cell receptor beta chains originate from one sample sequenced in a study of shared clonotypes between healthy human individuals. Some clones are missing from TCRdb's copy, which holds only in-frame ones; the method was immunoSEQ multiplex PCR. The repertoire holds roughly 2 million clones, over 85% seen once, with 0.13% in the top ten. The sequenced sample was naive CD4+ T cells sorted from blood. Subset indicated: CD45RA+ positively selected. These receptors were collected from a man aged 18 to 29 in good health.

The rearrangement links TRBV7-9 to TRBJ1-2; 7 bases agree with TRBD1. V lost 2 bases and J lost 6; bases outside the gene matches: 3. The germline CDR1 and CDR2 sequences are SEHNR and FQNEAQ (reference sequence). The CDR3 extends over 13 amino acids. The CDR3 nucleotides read TGTGCCAGCAGCTTAAGGCAGGGGGATGGCTACACCTTC. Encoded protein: CASSLRQGDGYTF.

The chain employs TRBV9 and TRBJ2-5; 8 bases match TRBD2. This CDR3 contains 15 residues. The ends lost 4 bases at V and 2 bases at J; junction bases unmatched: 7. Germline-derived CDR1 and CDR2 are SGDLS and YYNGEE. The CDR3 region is CASSPLAGWQETQYF. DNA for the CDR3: TGTGCCAGCAGCCCGCTAGCGGGTTGGCAAGAGACCCAGTACTTC.

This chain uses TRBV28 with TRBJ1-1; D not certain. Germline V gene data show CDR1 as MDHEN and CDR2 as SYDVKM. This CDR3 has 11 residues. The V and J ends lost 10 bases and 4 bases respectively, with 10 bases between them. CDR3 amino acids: CATVLPTEAFF. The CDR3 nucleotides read TGTGCCACCGTACTGCCCACTGAAGCTTTCTTT.

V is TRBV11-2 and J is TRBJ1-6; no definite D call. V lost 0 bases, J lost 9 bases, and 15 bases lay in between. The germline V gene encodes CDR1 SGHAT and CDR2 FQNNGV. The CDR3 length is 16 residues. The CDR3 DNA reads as TGTGCCAGCAGCTTAGAGGAGGTGGCTTGGATTTCACCCCTCCACTTT. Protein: CASSLEEVAWISPLHF.

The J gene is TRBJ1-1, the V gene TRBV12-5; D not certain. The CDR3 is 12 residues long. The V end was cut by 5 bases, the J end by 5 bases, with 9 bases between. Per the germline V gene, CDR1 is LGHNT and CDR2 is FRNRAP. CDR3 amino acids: CASGLAGTEAFF. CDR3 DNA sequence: TGTGCTAGTGGTCTGGCCGGGACTGAAGCTTTCTTT.

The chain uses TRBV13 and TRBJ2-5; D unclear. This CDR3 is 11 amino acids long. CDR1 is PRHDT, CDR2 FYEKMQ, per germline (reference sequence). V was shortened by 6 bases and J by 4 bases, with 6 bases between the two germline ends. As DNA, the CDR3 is TGTGCCAGCAGTGTTGGAGAGACCCAGTACTTC. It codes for CASSVGETQYF.

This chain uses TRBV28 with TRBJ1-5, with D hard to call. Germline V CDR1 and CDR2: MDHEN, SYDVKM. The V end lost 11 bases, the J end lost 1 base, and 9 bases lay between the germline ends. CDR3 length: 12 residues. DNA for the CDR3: TGTGCCTCACTGAGCAGCAATCAGCCCCAGCATTTT. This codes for CASLSSNQPQHF.

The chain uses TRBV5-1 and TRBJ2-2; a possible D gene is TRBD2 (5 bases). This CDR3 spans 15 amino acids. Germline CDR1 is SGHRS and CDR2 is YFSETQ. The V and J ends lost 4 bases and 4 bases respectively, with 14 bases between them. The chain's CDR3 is CASSPSSTGTGELFF. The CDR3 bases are TGCGCCAGCAGCCCTAGCTCAACGGGCACCGGGGAGCTGTTTTTT.

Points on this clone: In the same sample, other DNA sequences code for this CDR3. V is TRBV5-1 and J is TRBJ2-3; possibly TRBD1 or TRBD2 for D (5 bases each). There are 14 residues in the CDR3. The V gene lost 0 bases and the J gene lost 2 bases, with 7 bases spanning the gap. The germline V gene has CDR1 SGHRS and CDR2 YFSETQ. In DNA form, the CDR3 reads TGCGCCAGCAGCTTGGTGGGGGTCACAGATACGCAGTATTTT. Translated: CASSLVGVTDTQYF. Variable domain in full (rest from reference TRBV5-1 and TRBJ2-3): KAGVTQTPRYLIKTRGQQVTLSCSPISGHRSVSWYQQTPGQGLQFLFEYFSETQRNKGNFPGRFSGRQFSNSRSEMNVSTLELGDSALYLCASSLVGVTDTQYFGPGTRLTVL.

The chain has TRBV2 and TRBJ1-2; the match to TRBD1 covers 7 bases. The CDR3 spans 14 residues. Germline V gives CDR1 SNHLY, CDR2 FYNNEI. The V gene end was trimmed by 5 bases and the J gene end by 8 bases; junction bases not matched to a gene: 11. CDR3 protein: CASSPIKGARGYTF. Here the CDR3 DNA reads TGTGCCAGCAGTCCAATTAAGGGGGCAAGGGGCTACACCTTC.

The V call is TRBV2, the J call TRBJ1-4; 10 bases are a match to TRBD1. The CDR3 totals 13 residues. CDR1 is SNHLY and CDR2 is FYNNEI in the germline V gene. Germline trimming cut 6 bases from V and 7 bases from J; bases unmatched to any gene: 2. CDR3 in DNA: TGTGCCAGCAGGGACAGGGGGGTTGAAAAACTGTTTTTT. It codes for CASRDRGVEKLFF.

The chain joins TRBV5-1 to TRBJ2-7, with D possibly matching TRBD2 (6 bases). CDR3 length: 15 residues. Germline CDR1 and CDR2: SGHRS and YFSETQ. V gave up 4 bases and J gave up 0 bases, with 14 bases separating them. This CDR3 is CASSPGGPTSYEQYF. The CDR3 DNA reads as TGCGCCAGCAGCCCCGGGGGTCCGACCTCCTACGAGCAGTACTTC.

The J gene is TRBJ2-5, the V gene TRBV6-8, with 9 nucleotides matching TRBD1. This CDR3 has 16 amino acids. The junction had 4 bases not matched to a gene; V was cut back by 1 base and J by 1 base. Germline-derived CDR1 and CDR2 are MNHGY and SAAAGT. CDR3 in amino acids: CASSYFGTGPQETQYF. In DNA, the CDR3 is TGTGCCAGCAGTTACTTCGGGACAGGGCCCCAAGAGACCCAGTACTTC.

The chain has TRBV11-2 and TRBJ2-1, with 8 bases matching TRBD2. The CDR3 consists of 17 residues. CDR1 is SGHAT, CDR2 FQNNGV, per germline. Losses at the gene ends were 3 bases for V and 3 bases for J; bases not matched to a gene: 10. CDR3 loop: CASSFLLSGSSYNEQFF. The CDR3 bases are TGTGCCAGCAGCTTTCTCCTCAGCGGGAGTAGCTACAATGAGCAGTTCTTC.

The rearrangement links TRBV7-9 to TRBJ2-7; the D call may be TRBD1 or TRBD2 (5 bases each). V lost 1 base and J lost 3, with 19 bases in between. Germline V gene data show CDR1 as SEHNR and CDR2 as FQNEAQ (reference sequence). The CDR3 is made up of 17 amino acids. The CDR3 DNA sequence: TGTGCCAGCAGCTTAGTAAGGGACCTCATAAACTTCTACGAGCAGTACTTC. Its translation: CASSLVRDLINFYEQYF.

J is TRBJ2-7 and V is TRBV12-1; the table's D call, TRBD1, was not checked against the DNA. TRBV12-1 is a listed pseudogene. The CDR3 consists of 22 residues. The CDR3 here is CASSFELMQRDKPGQGTYEQYF. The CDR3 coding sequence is TGTGCCAGCAGCTTTGAGTTGATGCAGCGAGATAAACCGGGACAGGGTACCTACGAGCAGTACTTC.

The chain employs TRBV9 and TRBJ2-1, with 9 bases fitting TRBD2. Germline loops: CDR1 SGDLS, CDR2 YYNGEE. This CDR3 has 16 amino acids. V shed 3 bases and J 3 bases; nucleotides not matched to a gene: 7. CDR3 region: CASSARPSGIYNEQFF. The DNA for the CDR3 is TGTGCCAGCAGCGCCCGCCCTAGCGGGATCTACAATGAGCAGTTCTTC.

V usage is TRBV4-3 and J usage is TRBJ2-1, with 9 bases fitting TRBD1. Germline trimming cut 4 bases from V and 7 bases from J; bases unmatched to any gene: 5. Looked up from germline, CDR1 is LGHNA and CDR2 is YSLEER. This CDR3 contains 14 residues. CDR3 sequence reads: CASSPRTGVNEQFF. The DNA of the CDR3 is TGCGCCAGCAGCCCCCGGACAGGGGTGAATGAGCAGTTCTTC.

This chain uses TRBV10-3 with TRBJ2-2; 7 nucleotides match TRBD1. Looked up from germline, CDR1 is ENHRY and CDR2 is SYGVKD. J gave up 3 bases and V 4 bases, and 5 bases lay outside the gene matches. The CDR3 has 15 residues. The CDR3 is CAISGKGADTGELFF. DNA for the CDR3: TGTGCCATCAGTGGGAAGGGGGCAGACACCGGGGAGCTGTTTTTT.

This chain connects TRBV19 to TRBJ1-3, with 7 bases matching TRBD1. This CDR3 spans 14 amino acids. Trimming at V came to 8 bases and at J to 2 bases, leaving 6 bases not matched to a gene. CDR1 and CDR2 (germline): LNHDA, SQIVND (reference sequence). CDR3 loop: CASGPQGPGNTIYF. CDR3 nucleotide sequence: TGTGCCAGTGGTCCACAGGGGCCTGGAAACACCATATATTTT.

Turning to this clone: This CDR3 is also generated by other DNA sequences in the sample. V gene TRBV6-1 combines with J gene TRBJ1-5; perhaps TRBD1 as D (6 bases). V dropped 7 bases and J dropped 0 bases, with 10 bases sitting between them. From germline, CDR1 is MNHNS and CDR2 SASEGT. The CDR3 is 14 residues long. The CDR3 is CASTGQYSNQPQHF. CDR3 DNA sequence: TGTGCCAGCACAGGACAGTATAGCAATCAGCCCCAGCATTTT.

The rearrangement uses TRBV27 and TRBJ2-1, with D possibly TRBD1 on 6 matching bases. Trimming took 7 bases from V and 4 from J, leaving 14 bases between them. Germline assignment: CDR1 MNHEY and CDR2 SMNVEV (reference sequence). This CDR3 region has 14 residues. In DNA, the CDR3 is TGTGCCAGCACCCTTAGGGACAATTACAATGAGCAGTTCTTC. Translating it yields CASTLRDNYNEQFF.

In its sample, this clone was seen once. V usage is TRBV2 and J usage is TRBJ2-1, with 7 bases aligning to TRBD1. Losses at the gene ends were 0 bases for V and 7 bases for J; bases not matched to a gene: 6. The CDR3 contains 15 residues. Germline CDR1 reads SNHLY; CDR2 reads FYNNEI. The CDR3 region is CASSEAGQSLNEQFF. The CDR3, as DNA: TGTGCCAGCAGTGAAGCGGGACAGTCTTTGAATGAGCAGTTCTTC.

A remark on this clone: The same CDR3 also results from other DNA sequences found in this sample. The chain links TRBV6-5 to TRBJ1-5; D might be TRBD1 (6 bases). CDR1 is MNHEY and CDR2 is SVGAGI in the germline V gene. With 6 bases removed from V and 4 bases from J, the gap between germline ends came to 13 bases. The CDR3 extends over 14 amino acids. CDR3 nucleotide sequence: TGTGCCAGCAGCCGCGGAGGGGGAAATCAGCCCCAGCATTTT. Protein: CASSRGGGNQPQHF.